This entry lists 32 T cell receptor beta chains sequenced from one sample in a study of blood T cell repertoires in COVID-19. Generated by immunoSEQ multiplex PCR, the TCRdb table keeps only in-frame clones and is missing some. This table holds some 8,000 clones, 70% to 85% found once. Material: peripheral blood. The source is a human donor with active COVID-19. The donor label of this sample is uncertain.

The V call is TRBV7-3, the J call TRBJ2-2; TRBD2 aligns across 7 bases. The V gene end was trimmed by 1 base and the J gene end by 6 bases; junction bases not matched to a gene: 8. Germline V CDR1 and CDR2: SGHTA, FQGTGA. The CDR3 runs to 16 residues. CDR3 bases: TGTGCCAGCAGCTTAAGTACCCGGGGAGGGTCCGGGGAGCTGTTTTTT. Residues: CASSLSTRGGSGELFF. Based on the CDR3 plus reference TRBV7-3 and TRBJ2-2, the full variable domain is GAGVSQTPSNKVTEKGKYVELRCDPISGHTALYWYRQSLGQGPEFLIYFQGTGAADDSGLPNDRFFAVRPEGSVSTLKIQRTERGDSAVYLCASSLSTRGGSGELFFGEGSRLTVL.

This chain links TRBV28 with TRBJ1-4; tentatively, D is TRBD1 (6 bases). Germline values: CDR1 MDHEN, CDR2 SYDVKM. Trimming pared 2 bases from V and 6 bases from J, leaving 13 bases between. The CDR3 totals 15 residues. CDR3 loop: CASSLNQGIYEKLFF. CDR3 nucleotide sequence: TGTGCCAGCAGTTTAAATCAGGGGATTTATGAAAAACTGTTTTTT.

The chain has TRBV28 and TRBJ2-1; 10 bases align to TRBD1. The germline V gene has CDR1 MDHEN and CDR2 SYDVKM. The CDR3 runs 14 residues. The V and J ends lost 6 bases and 7 bases, in that order; junction bases with no gene match: 6. CDR3 sequence reads: CASRTGTGVNEQFF. The DNA of the CDR3 is TGTGCCAGCAGAACCGGGACAGGGGTAAATGAGCAGTTCTTC.

This sequence joins TRBV24-1 and TRBJ2-4, with 8 bases matching TRBD2. Germline CDR1 is KGHDR and CDR2 is SFDVKD. The J segment lost 4 bases and the V segment lost 3 bases, leaving 4 bases of the junction unmatched. The CDR3 has 15 amino acids. The CDR3 loop is CATSDPGGAKNIQYF. The CDR3 region has the DNA TGTGCCACCAGTGATCCCGGGGGGGCAAAAAACATTCAGTACTTC.

The chain uses TRBV2 and TRBJ1-1; the D is unclear. Per the germline V gene, CDR1 is SNHLY and CDR2 is FYNNEI. V was shortened by 6 bases and J by 3 bases, with 11 bases between the two germline ends. The CDR3 contains 13 residues. For the CDR3, the DNA is TGTGCCAGCAGCGCCCAACTGGACACTGAAGCTTTCTTT. It yields the protein CASSAQLDTEAFF.

The chain employs TRBV19 and TRBJ2-5; D ambiguous. This CDR3 is built from 11 residues. The germline gives CDR1 LNHDA, CDR2 SQIVND (reference sequence). The V end lost 6 bases, the J end lost 5 bases, and 7 bases lay between the germline ends. CDR3 region: CASSNMETQYF. In nucleotides, the CDR3 is TGTGCCAGTAGCAACATGGAGACCCAGTACTTC.

This chain connects TRBV5-1 to TRBJ1-2, with D hard to call. With 4 bases removed from V and 0 bases from J, the gap between germline ends came to 13 bases. Germline V CDR1 and CDR2: SGHRS, YFSETQ. The CDR3 has 15 residues. The CDR3 is CASSPTRLSNYGYTF. CDR3 nucleotide sequence: TGCGCCAGCAGCCCTACGAGGTTATCTAACTATGGCTACACCTTC.

The CDR3 loop reads CASSGSAGQGAGELFF. CDR3 nucleotide sequence: TGTGCCAGCAGTGGCTCCGCGGGACAGGGGGCCGGGGAGCTGTTTTTT. The rearrangement uses TRBV6-1 and TRBJ2-2; 11 nucleotides line up with TRBD1. V was clipped by 4 bases and J by 6 bases; unmatched bases: 7. The germline CDR1 and CDR2 sequences are MNHNS and SASEGT. The CDR3 loop spans 16 amino acids.

The DNA of the CDR3 is TGTGCCAGCAGTTTACTCGAGTACGAGCAGTACTTC. Amino acid sequence: CASSLLEYEQYF. The chain carries TRBV28 and TRBJ2-7; D ambiguous. The CDR3 totals 12 residues. V was cut by 2 bases and J by 4 bases, with 6 bases left in between. Germline CDR1 MDHEN, CDR2 SYDVKM.

This clone was detected only a few times. The rearrangement links TRBV7-9 to TRBJ2-7; no definite D call. The CDR3 is made up of 13 amino acids. The V and J ends lost 5 bases and 1 base respectively, with 9 bases between them. Germline V CDR1 and CDR2: SEHNR, FQNEAQ (reference sequence). The DNA of the CDR3 is TGTGCCAGCAGCGATAGCTTATCCTACGAGCAGTACTTC. It specifies CASSDSLSYEQYF.

This chain joins TRBV7-2 and TRBJ2-1, with 9 nucleotides matching TRBD1. V gave up 2 bases and J gave up 3 bases; unmatched junction bases: 5. The CDR3 sequence is 16 residues long. The V gene's germline CDR1 is SGHTA and CDR2 FQGNSA. CDR3 in amino acids: CASSLSLGQGYNEQFF. The CDR3 bases are TGTGCCAGCAGCTTATCTTTGGGACAGGGCTACAATGAGCAGTTCTTC.

The rearrangement links TRBV6-2 or TRBV6-3 to TRBJ2-1; 10 nucleotides line up with TRBD1. The J segment lost 4 bases and the V segment lost 2 bases, leaving 20 bases of the junction unmatched. The CDR3 is 21 residues long. Germline CDR1 is MNHEY and CDR2 is SVGEGT. CDR3 sequence reads: CASSYTLDRGRSRSEYNEQFF. CDR3 in DNA: TGTGCCAGCAGTTACACCCTAGACAGGGGGCGATCCCGTTCAGAGTACAATGAGCAGTTCTTC.

V gene TRBV7-2 combines with J gene TRBJ2-2; D is unresolved. Germline CDR1 is SGHTA and CDR2 is FQGNSA. Trimming took 5 bases from V and 6 from J, leaving 10 bases between them. The CDR3 runs 13 residues. The CDR3: CASSPHSSGELFF. In DNA, the CDR3 is TGTGCCAGCAGCCCGCACAGTTCCGGGGAGCTGTTTTTT.

J is TRBJ2-3 and V is TRBV9; 12 positions match TRBD1. Germline CDR1 and CDR2: SGDLS and YYNGEE. The CDR3 loop spans 15 amino acids. V shed 3 bases, J shed 5 bases, and the junction held 4 bases outside the gene matches. Here the CDR3 reads CASSAGTGGLDTQYF. The CDR3 DNA reads TGTGCCAGCAGCGCCGGGACAGGGGGCTTAGATACGCAGTATTTT.

This sequence joins TRBV7-9 and TRBJ2-6; 7 bases are shared with TRBD1. Germline V CDR1 and CDR2: SEHNR, FQNEAQ (reference sequence). V was clipped by 1 base and J by 4 bases; unmatched bases: 4. The CDR3 length is 16 residues. CDR3 protein: CASSLDRGSGANVLTF. The CDR3 DNA reads as TGTGCCAGCAGCTTAGACAGGGGATCAGGGGCCAACGTCCTGACTTTC.

The rearrangement links TRBV5-4 to TRBJ2-7; 8 nucleotides match TRBD2. J was trimmed by 0 bases and V by 4 bases; bases with no gene match: 9. CDR1 is SGHNT and CDR2 is YYREEE in the germline V gene (reference sequence). This CDR3 comprises 16 residues. The CDR3 DNA follows: TGTGCCAGCAGCCCTAAACCGGGGGGGAGCTCCTACGAGCAGTACTTC. This encodes CASSPKPGGSSYEQYF.

The V and J genes are TRBV28 and TRBJ2-1; 12 bases agree with TRBD1. V lost 5 bases, J lost 3 bases, and 8 bases stayed unmatched. Germline CDR1 is MDHEN and CDR2 is SYDVKM. This CDR3 has 17 residues. The CDR3 DNA reads as TGTGCCAGCAGTATCCTGGGACAGGGGGCAAACTACAATGAGCAGTTCTTC. This translates into CASSILGQGANYNEQFF.

The chain combines TRBV9 with TRBJ2-2; D is perhaps TRBD1 (5 bases). The germline V gene has CDR1 SGDLS and CDR2 YYNGEE. The germline V and J ends were trimmed by 0 bases and 8 bases, with 8 bases remaining between them. The CDR3 is made up of 13 amino acids. The CDR3 DNA follows: TGTGCCAGCAGCGTAGAGGGGATTGGGGAGCTGTTTTTT. It is translated as CASSVEGIGELFF.

The chain employs TRBV5-1 and TRBJ2-4; TRBD2 aligns across 12 bases. CDR1 and CDR2 from the germline V gene are SGHRS and YFSETQ. The CDR3 runs 20 residues. V was clipped by 0 bases and J by 3 bases; unmatched bases: 13. The CDR3 loop is CASSLGPALAGGTDKNIQYF. In DNA form, the CDR3 reads TGCGCCAGCAGCTTGGGCCCGGCACTAGCGGGAGGAACCGACAAAAACATTCAGTACTTC.

V usage is TRBV7-2 and J usage is TRBJ2-3; 8 bases are a match to TRBD1. The germline gives CDR1 SGHTA, CDR2 FQGNSA. J lost 4 bases, V lost 5 bases, and 5 bases had no gene match. The CDR3 is made up of 14 amino acids. This chain's CDR3 is CASSQDRVPDTQYF. The CDR3, as DNA: TGTGCCAGCAGCCAGGACAGGGTTCCAGATACGCAGTATTTT. Variable domain in full (rest from reference TRBV7-2 and TRBJ2-3): GAGVSQSPSNKVTEKGKDVELRCDPISGHTALYWYRQSLGQGLEFLIYFQGNSAPDKSGLPSDRFSAERTGGSVSTLTIQRTQQEDSAVYLCASSQDRVPDTQYFGPGTRLTVL.

This clone came up a few times. The chain couples TRBV19 to TRBJ2-1, with TRBD2 matching over 8 bases. Trimming cost V 6 bases and J 0 bases; bases outside gene matches: 7. The V gene's germline CDR1 is LNHDA and CDR2 SQIVND (reference sequence). CDR3 length: 16 amino acids. CDR3 bases: TGTGCCAGTAGAGGAACTAGCGGATACTCCTACAATGAGCAGTTCTTC. Amino acids: CASRGTSGYSYNEQFF.

The chain uses TRBV28 and TRBJ2-7, with D possibly matching TRBD1 (6 bases). This CDR3 contains 12 residues. The ends were cut back, 6 bases at V and 2 bases at J, with 8 bases in the middle. The germline CDR1 and CDR2 sequences are MDHEN and SYDVKM. The CDR3 DNA sequence: TGTGCCAGCAGACAGGGCCCCTACGAGCAGTACTTC. Translation gives CASRQGPYEQYF. Based on the CDR3 plus reference TRBV28 and TRBJ2-7, the full variable domain is DVKVTQSSRYLVKRTGEKVFLECVQDMDHENMFWYRQDPGLGLRLIYFSYDVKMKEKGDIPEGYSVSREKKERFSLILESASTNQTSMYLCASRQGPYEQYFGPGTRLTVT.

The chain combines TRBV6-1 with TRBJ1-2, with a possible D match to TRBD1 (5 bases). V dropped 3 bases and J dropped 3 bases, with 17 bases sitting between them. Germline CDR1 is MNHNS and CDR2 is SASEGT. This CDR3 is 16 amino acids long. The CDR3 spells CASSEGGDGRYYGYTF. The CDR3 DNA follows: TGTGCCAGCAGTGAGGGGGGGGACGGACGCTACTATGGCTACACCTTC.

The rearrangement joins TRBV3-1 (or the pseudogene TRBV3-2) to TRBJ1-1, with unresolved D. The CDR3 sequence is 13 residues long. The V and J ends lost 3 bases and 3 bases respectively, with 8 bases between them. Germline V gives CDR1 LGHDT, CDR2 YNNKEL (reference sequence). The CDR3 loop is CASSQSRDTEAFF. CDR3 nucleotide sequence: TGTGCCAGCAGCCAGAGCCGGGACACTGAAGCTTTCTTT.

The chain uses TRBV7-9 and TRBJ2-3; D may be TRBD1 (6 bases). Trimming took off 4 bases at V and 0 bases at J, with 17 bases between the two ends. Per the germline V gene, CDR1 is SEHNR and CDR2 is FQNEAQ (reference sequence). The CDR3 is 17 amino acids. CDR3 sequence reads: CASSSYRDNYSTDTQYF. The CDR3 nucleotides read TGTGCCAGCAGCTCCTACAGGGACAACTATAGCACAGATACGCAGTATTTT.

The genes are TRBV6-5 and TRBJ2-7, with a possible D match to TRBD2 (5 bases). Germline assignment: CDR1 MNHEY and CDR2 SVGAGI. V lost 2 bases and J lost 0, with 11 bases in between. This CDR3 is built from 15 residues. CDR3 in amino acids: CASSYRGSHSYEQYF. The CDR3 region has the DNA TGTGCCAGCAGTTACCGGGGAAGTCACTCCTACGAGCAGTACTTC.

V is TRBV1 and J is TRBJ2-5; the D call of TRBD2 is as the table states it, not checked on the DNA. TRBV1 is shown as a pseudogene. The CDR3 spans 17 residues. The CDR3 DNA sequence: TGCACCAGCAGCCAAGAGGGCTCAGCGGGAGGGAAAGAGACCCAGTACTTC. Protein sequence: CTSSQEGSAGGKETQYF.

The rearrangement links TRBV11-2 to TRBJ2-2, with D unresolved. Germline loops: CDR1 SGHAT, CDR2 FQNNGV. The CDR3 has 15 residues. The V end lost 6 bases, the J end lost 5 bases, and 16 bases lay between the germline ends. CDR3 sequence reads: CASSFDLSGTGELFF. CDR3 nucleotide sequence: TGTGCCAGCAGTTTCGACCTTTCAGGTACCGGGGAGCTGTTTTTT.

The V gene is TRBV5-1, the J gene TRBJ2-1, with TRBD2 matching 9 bases. This CDR3 spans 13 amino acids. Germline CDR1 SGHRS, CDR2 YFSETQ. V dropped 2 bases and J dropped 14; count of bases not matched to a gene: 8. The CDR3 nucleotides are TGCGCCAGCAGCTTCCCCGGGCGGGAGGGAGAGTTCTTC. It is translated as CASSFPGREGEFF.

This clone is medium-sized within its sample. V and J are TRBV19 and TRBJ1-1, with a tentative D call TRBD1 (5 bases). V lost 1 base, J lost 8 bases, and 17 bases lay in between. Germline-derived CDR1 and CDR2 are LNHDA and SQIVND (reference sequence). The CDR3 is made up of 15 amino acids. The CDR3 here is CASSIGREGREEAFF. The CDR3 coding sequence is TGTGCCAGTAGTATAGGCCGGGAGGGGAGGGAAGAAGCTTTCTTT.

This chain joins TRBV28 and TRBJ2-3; D gene uncertain. V lost 3 bases and J 7 bases, leaving 8 bases between the germline ends. The CDR3 runs 12 residues. Germline loops: CDR1 MDHEN, CDR2 SYDVKM. The CDR3 spells CASSLAEYTQYF. The DNA for the CDR3 is TGTGCCAGCAGTTTGGCGGAATATACGCAGTATTTT.

The rearrangement uses TRBV7-9 and TRBJ2-7; D may be TRBD2 (5 bases). The CDR3 covers 12 residues. With 0 bases removed from V and 12 bases from J, the gap between germline ends came to 12 bases. CDR1 SEHNR and CDR2 FQNEAQ come from the germline V gene (reference sequence). This CDR3 reads CASSLASGIRYF. CDR3 DNA: TGTGCCAGCAGCTTAGCTTCGGGGATTCGGTACTTC.